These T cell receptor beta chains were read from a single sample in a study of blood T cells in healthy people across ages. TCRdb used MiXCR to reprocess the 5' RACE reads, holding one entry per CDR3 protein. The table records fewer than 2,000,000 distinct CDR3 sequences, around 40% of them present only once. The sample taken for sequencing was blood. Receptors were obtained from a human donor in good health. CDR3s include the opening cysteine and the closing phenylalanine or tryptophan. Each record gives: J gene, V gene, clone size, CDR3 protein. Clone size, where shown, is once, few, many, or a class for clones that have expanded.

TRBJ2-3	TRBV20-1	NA	CSARDKRGTSTDTQYF
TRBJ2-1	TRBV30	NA	CAWNRGSSNEQFF
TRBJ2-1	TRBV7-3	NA	CASSLIGGHNEQFF
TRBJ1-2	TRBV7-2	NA	CASSLARRAGYTF
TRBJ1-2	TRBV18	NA	CASSPQDSVYGYTF
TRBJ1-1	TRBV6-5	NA	CAGSARQGQNTEAFF
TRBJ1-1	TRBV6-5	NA	CASSSLRMNTEAFF
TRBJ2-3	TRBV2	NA	CASSSYGDTDTQYF
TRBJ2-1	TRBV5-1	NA	CASSLGQGVRQFF
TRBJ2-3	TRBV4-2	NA	CASSQDQPGSGTDTQYF
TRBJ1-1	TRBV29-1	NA	CSVAAGNTEAFF
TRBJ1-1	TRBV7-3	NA	CASSLDRDSMNTEAFF
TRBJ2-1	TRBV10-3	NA	CAIRETSHNEQFF
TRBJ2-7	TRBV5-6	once	CASSLRYGSYEQYF
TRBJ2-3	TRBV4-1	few	CASSLLTGTQTLTDTQYF
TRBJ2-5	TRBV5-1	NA	CASRTGSDGETQYF
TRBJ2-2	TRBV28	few	CASTPNPVRELFF
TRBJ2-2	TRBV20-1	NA	CSAKGGRGTGELFF
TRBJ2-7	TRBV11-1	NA	CASRSDREHEQYF
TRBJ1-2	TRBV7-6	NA	CASGLQLDGYTF
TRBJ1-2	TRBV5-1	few	CASSVRDRGDYGYTF
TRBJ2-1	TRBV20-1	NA	CSASGQGPWGVYNEQFF
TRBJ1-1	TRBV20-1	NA	CSARVPLNTEAFF
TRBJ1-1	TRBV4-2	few	CASSQAPLHTLVTEAFF
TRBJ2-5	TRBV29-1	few	CSGTRGGSETQYF
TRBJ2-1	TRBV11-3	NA	CASSYGGLSHNEQFF
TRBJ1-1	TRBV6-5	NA	CASSQYRGLGNTEAFF
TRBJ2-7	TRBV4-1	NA	CASSQGYLSYEQYF
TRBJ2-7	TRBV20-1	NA	CSARVTRIRNEQYF
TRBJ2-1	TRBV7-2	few	CASSSERGYNEQFF
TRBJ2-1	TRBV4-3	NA	CASSQVKGHEQFF
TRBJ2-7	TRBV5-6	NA	CASSGLGTRSSYEQYF
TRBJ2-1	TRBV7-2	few	CASTIVGGSYNEQFF
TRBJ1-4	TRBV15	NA	CATSRDPPGGRIELFF
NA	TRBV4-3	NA	CASSQEASPYEQYF
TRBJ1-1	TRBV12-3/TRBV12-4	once	CASSLGFNGAFF
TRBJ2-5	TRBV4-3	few	CASSQHGGKEGEETQYF
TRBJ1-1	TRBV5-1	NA	CASSLGPQGAGTEAFF
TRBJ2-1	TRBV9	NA	CASSVGLAAIYNEQFF
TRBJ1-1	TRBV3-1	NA	CASSRRNLGRTEAFF
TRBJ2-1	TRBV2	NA	CARGTGTNEQFF
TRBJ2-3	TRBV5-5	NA	CASSLTTLYTQYF
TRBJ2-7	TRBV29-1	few	CSVSLMRTGGHEQYF
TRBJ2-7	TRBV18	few	CASSPPDKTYEQYF
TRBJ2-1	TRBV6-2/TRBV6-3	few	CASSDTSYNEQFF